This T cell receptor beta chain was sequenced in a study of blood T cells in healthy people across ages. Study results and limitations: Estimates of total diversity, which came from one million sequenced T cells, were considered to be underestimates. Across the age range, TCR beta diversity per million T cells fell in a roughly linear way. Since the PBMCs were unsorted, naive and antigen-experienced cells could not be conclusively compared.

The V gene's germline CDR1 is MNHNY and CDR2 SVGAGI (reference sequence). The CDR3 length is 15 residues. Trimming cost V 7 bases and J 6 bases; bases outside gene matches: 10. On this clonotype: Its matching antigen is unknown.

A J-beta primer mix and a sample-barcoded 5' primer were used in a second PCR of about 6 to 12 cycles. One entry per CDR3 protein results from TCRdb running MiXCR on the 5' RACE reads. In the table there are over a million distinct CDR3 sequences, more than 35% of which are singletons. Sequencing input: blood. The chain links TRBV6-6 to TRBJ2-1, with 9 bases aligning to TRBD2. This TCR derives from a woman aged 55-70 years in good health. The CDR3 sequence is CASTQGSGSGNEQFF. DNA of the CDR3: TGTGCCAGCACCCAGGGTAGCGGGAGTGGCAATGAGCAGTTCTTC.